This TCR beta chain was captured in a study of blood T cells in healthy people across ages. Germline V gene sequence: CDR1 LGHNA, CDR2 YNFKEQ. J was trimmed by 6 bases and V by 4 bases; bases with no gene match: 7. CDR3 length equals 14 residues. Study results and limitations: Fewer expanded clones and more diversity marked long-lived versus aged donors.

A note on this clonotype: Antigen specificity is unknown.

Next came a second PCR, run for roughly 6 to 11 cycles, which used a sample-barcoded 5' primer along with a J-beta primer mix. TCRdb reprocessed the 5' RACE reads with MiXCR, giving one entry per CDR3 protein. The table records approximately 830,000 distinct CDR3 sequences, about 59% of them present only once. This rearrangement joins TRBV4-2 to TRBJ1-1; 8 nucleotides match TRBD1. Sequencing was performed on blood. The receptor's source is a man between 25 and 39 years old in good health. For the CDR3, the DNA is TGTGCCAGCAGCCCGACAGGGGCGGCGGCTGAAGCTTTCTTT. This encodes CASSPTGAAAEAFF.